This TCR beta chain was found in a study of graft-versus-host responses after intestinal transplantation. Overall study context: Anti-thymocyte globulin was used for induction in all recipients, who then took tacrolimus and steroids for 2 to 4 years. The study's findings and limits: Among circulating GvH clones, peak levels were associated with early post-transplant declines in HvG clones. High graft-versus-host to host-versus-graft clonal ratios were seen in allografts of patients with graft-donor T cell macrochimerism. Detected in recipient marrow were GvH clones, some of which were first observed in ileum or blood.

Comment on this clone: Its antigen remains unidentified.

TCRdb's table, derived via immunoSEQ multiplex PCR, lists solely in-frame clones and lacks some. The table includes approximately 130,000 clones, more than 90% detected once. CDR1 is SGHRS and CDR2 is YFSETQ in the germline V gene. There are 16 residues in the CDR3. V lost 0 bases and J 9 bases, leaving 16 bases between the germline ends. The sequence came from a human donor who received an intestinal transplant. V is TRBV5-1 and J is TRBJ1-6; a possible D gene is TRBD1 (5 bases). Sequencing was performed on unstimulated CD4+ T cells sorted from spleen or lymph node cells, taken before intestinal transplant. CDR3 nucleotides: TGCGCCAGCAGCTTGGGGCAGCCAGGGCCGGGTTCACCCCTCCACTTT. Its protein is CASSLGQPGPGSPLHF.